This T cell receptor (beta chain) derives from a study of cytomegalovirus exposure and HLA in healthy donors. Findings of the study overall: Rare TCR sequences predominated, though certain public TCRs were found in many donors. TRBV6-2, TRBV6-3 and some other V segments were excluded as indistinguishable.

A multiplex PCR was run with 60 Vbeta primers and 13 Jbeta primers. Produced via immunoSEQ multiplex PCR; TCRdb's table is partial and in-frame only. This sample's table reports about 140,000 clones. This CDR3 is 15 amino acids long. J lost 7 bases, V lost 5 bases, and 8 bases had no gene match. The germline CDR1 and CDR2 sequences are SGHNT and YENEEA. Details on this clone: The antigen is undetermined.

The genes are TRBV11-3 and TRBJ2-2, with 9 bases that match TRBD1. The sample comprised PBMCs. The sequence was obtained from a male donor in good health and CMV-seronegative. CDR3 DNA sequence: TGTGCCAGCAGCAAACCGGGACAGGGTGGCGGGGAGCTGTTTTTT. Amino acid sequence: CASSKPGQGGGELFF.